This TCR beta chain was sequenced in a study of OX40 agonist ivuxolimab in advanced cancers. About the study as a whole: Ivuxolimab was a fully human IgG2 agonistic monoclonal antibody targeting the costimulatory receptor OX40 (CD134). Intravenous ivuxolimab was administered to patients every 2 weeks at six dose levels: 0.01, 0.1, 0.3, 1.5, 3 and 10 mg/kg. Among the roughly 52 dose-escalation patients, about 19 had hepatocellular carcinoma, around 15 melanoma, 9 renal cell carcinoma and 9 head and neck cancer. In the dose-escalation cohort, roughly 80% of patients were male, and the mean age was approximately 60 years, with a range of about 23 to 80. Prior anti-PD-1, anti-PD-L1 or anti-CTLA-4 therapy was permitted, and checkpoint inhibitors had been received by around 39% of dose-escalation patients. Partial responses occurred in three dose-escalation patients: two with cutaneous melanoma and one with hepatocellular carcinoma. The point of sequencing TCRbeta in the periphery was to test whether ivuxolimab changed TCR sequence diversity and drove clonal T-cell expansion. The monotherapy dose-escalation portion (N of about 50 patients) of the phase I ivuxolimab trial is reported in the paper. Beyond this particular receptor, the publication reports: Low levels of normalized T-cell clonal expansion were also seen in some nonresponding patients. In the 0.1-3.0 mg/kg groups, partial responders had among the lowest normalized peripheral clonal expansion, particularly in CD8+ T cells. After ivuxolimab, more expanded clones were found on average in CD8+ T cells than in CD4+ T cells. The antigen specificity of the clonally expanded peripheral T cells was not determined. At doses of 0.1 to 3.0 mg/kg, clonal expansion of both CD4+ and CD8+ T cells in blood was seen between baseline and week 6.

The trial excluded patients who had a history of autoimmune disease or were on systemic immunosuppression. Peripheral blood for TCR sequencing was collected from all dose cohorts at baseline, on cycle 4 day 1, and on cycle 7 day 1. The samples were taken from a phase I, first-in-human, multicenter, open-label dose-escalation trial of ivuxolimab. The trial enrolled adults with locally advanced or metastatic head and neck squamous cell, hepatocellular, melanoma or renal cell carcinoma. Before TCR sequencing, CD4+ T cells and CD8+ T cells from peripheral blood were sorted into separate populations. For CDR1 and CDR2, the germline V gene (reference sequence) lists GTSNPN and SVGIG. V gives up 0 bases and J gives up 0 bases, and the segment between their germline ends measures 7 bases. Inclusive of the bounding cysteine and phenylalanine, the CDR3 is 14 residues long. CDR3 DNA only is kept here, 42 bases in frame from base 1.

As to this clone: There is no known antigen for this receptor. It has no much larger one-base neighbor in the sample; base qualities were not kept.

To sequence the TCRbeta CDR3 region, genomic DNA was isolated from the sorted cells. The immunoSEQ Assay was used for sequencing of TCRbeta CDR3 regions. This immuneACCESS table, as held by TCRdb, lists in-frame sequences with V and J called but not all clones. Of the missing ones, under half trace to an unresolved V gene in checked studies; the others have no known cause. The sample profile shows 75,000 to 95,000 clones; around 93% of them were found once. Roughly 9.6% of the sample rests with the top ten. Material: CD4+ or CD8+ T cells sorted from blood, obtained in a trial of the OX40 agonist ivuxolimab. The chain is assembled from TRBV30 and TRBJ2-3, with no reliable assignment of the D segment. The sequence came from an adult with an advanced solid tumor such as melanoma, head and neck, liver or kidney cancer. The CDR3 region has the sequence CAWSVGLSTDTQYF. The nucleotides are TGTGCCTGGAGTGTCGGTCTCAGCACAGATACGCAGTATTTT.